Included here is one T cell receptor beta chain sequence, with context. What it binds is not known. The read terminates 3 residues before the CDR3 end, so the remaining end is supplied by the germline J gene. Genomic DNA, averaging approximately 1,300 ng per sample, yielded TCR beta CDR3 via immunoSEQ. Profiling relied on immunoSEQ multiplex PCR, and the TCRdb table lists in-frame clones only, not all of them. The sample spans 36,000 or so clones; the ten largest clones claim roughly 1.5%. This CDR3 spans 12 amino acids. V lost 6 bases and J lost 2, with 10 bases in between. Germline CDR1 is DFQATT and CDR2 is SNEGSKA (reference sequence). This record comes from a study of T cells in women clearing cervical HPV infection. Study-wide results and caveats: CIN3+ cases had significantly higher TCR repertoire richness than controls, but evenness did not differ.

MY09/MY11 PCR detected cervical HPV DNA; dot-blot assigned genotypes. The chain joins TRBV20-1 to TRBJ1-2; no clear D gene. Sequencing was done on a sample of blood buffy coat. This TCR derives from a woman aged 18 to 75 with a cervical HPV16 infection that either progressed to CIN3+ or cleared (not recorded which). The CDR3 DNA, read in part, is TGCAGTGCCCCGATTACAAACTATGGC. Protein sequence: CSAPITNYG. The complete CDR3 sequence is CSAPITNYGYTF.